One sample yielded the 10 T cell receptor beta chains listed below, sequenced in a study of shared clonotypes between healthy human individuals. Libraries were prepared by immunoSEQ multiplex PCR; TCRdb keeps only in-frame clonotypes and omits some of them. The sample has 2 million to 2.5 million clones; around 95% are singletons. Sequenced input: naive CD4+ T cells sorted from blood. Regarding subset: CD45RA+ positively selected. These receptors originate from a man in his late teens or twenties in good health.

As regards this clone: Other DNA sequences in the sample encode the same CDR3. This chain connects TRBV5-1 to TRBJ2-1; possibly TRBD2 for D (6 bases). CDR1 and CDR2 (germline): SGHRS, YFSETQ. This CDR3 has 15 residues. Trimming pared 0 bases from V and 0 bases from J, leaving 7 bases between. CDR3 sequence reads: CASSLDGSSYNEQFF. DNA of the CDR3: TGCGCCAGCAGCTTGGACGGGAGCTCCTACAATGAGCAGTTCTTC.

Only one count was recorded for this clone. In DNA form, the CDR3 reads TGTGCCAGCAGCTTAGGCCAGACTAGCTACGGCGAGCAGTACTTC. Protein: CASSLGQTSYGEQYF. This chain joins TRBV11-2 and TRBJ2-7, with TRBD2 matching 7 bases. The V and J ends lost 1 base and 6 bases, in that order; junction bases with no gene match: 9. This CDR3 is 15 amino acids long. Germline V CDR1 and CDR2: SGHAT, FQNNGV.

A note on this clone: This sample also contains other DNA sequences that code for the same CDR3. The J gene is TRBJ2-5, the V gene TRBV11-2; unclear D gene. V shed 5 bases and J shed 5 bases, with 6 bases lying between them. The V gene's germline CDR1 is SGHAT and CDR2 FQNNGV. The CDR3 has 11 amino acids. The CDR3: CASSPSETQYF. As DNA, the CDR3 is TGTGCCAGCAGCCCATCCGAGACCCAGTACTTC. Combining the CDR3 with reference TRBV11-2 and TRBJ2-5 gives the whole variable domain EAGVAQSPRYKIIEKRQSVAFWCNPISGHATLYWYQQILGQGPKLLIQFQNNGVVDDSQLPKDRFSAERLKGVDSTLKIQPAKLEDSAVYLCASSPSETQYFGPGTRLLVL.

This chain uses TRBV4-1 with TRBJ1-4; D remains unclear. V lost 0 bases to trimming and J lost 4 bases, with 21 bases between them. The CDR3 contains 19 residues. CDR1 and CDR2 from the germline V gene are MGHRA and YSYEKL. The CDR3 region is CASSQDPGWGPLGNEKLFF. The DNA of the CDR3 is TGCGCCAGCAGCCAAGACCCGGGGTGGGGTCCTTTAGGTAATGAAAAACTGTTTTTT.

This rearrangement joins TRBV6-5 to TRBJ1-1; a weak D match, TRBD1 (5 bases). Trimming removed 2 bases at V and 4 bases at J, with 17 bases between. The germline CDR1 and CDR2 sequences are MNHEY and SVGAGI. The CDR3 runs 16 residues. CDR3 bases: TGTGCCAGCAGTTACGGCCCGGGACCGCCGGCCACTGAAGCTTTCTTT. Translated: CASSYGPGPPATEAFF.

The rearrangement uses TRBV5-1 and TRBJ1-4; D perhaps matches TRBD1 (6 bases). CDR1 and CDR2 from the germline V gene are SGHRS and YFSETQ. This CDR3 contains 18 residues. V was shortened by 0 bases and J by 0 bases, with 15 bases between the two germline ends. Written as DNA, the CDR3 is TGCGCCAGCAGCTTGGCGGGGACAACTCTTGCAACTAATGAAAAACTGTTTTTT. Its translation: CASSLAGTTLATNEKLFF.

The chain employs TRBV7-6 and TRBJ2-7; perhaps TRBD1 as D (5 bases). V lost 8 bases and J 0 bases, leaving 8 bases between the germline ends. Germline V gene lookup returns CDR1 SGHVS and CDR2 FNYEAQ. The CDR3 extends over 12 amino acids. This CDR3 is CASAQDSYEQYF. The DNA of the CDR3 is TGTGCCAGCGCACAGGACTCCTACGAGCAGTACTTC.

The chain links TRBV15 to TRBJ2-1; 8 bases are shared with TRBD2. The length of the CDR3 is 15 residues. V shed 3 bases, J shed 6 bases, and the junction held 7 bases outside the gene matches. Germline V lookup: CDR1 LNHNV, CDR2 YYDKDF (reference sequence). CDR3 protein: CATSSFSGKVNEQFF. The CDR3 bases are TGTGCCACCAGCAGTTTTAGCGGGAAGGTCAATGAGCAGTTCTTC.

The CDR3 reads CASSDSRATSGEQYF. CDR3 DNA: TGTGCCAGTAGTGACAGTCGGGCCACGTCGGGGGAGCAGTACTTC. The chain employs TRBV19 and TRBJ2-7; either TRBD1 or TRBD2 may supply D (5 bases each). The CDR3 loop spans 15 amino acids. The germline V and J ends were trimmed by 5 bases and 7 bases, with 21 bases remaining between them. Germline V lookup: CDR1 LNHDA, CDR2 SQIVND (reference sequence).

This chain joins TRBV6-5 and TRBJ2-7; perhaps TRBD1 as D (6 bases). The V end lost 6 bases, the J end lost 4 bases, and 16 bases lay between the germline ends. The CDR3 length is 14 residues. Germline CDR1 is MNHEY and CDR2 is SVGAGI. The DNA of the CDR3 is TGTGCCAGCAGCCCCCGACAGGAAGCGTACGAGCAGTACTTC. Its protein is CASSPRQEAYEQYF.